Sequencing of this T cell receptor (beta chain) was carried out in a study of memory CD8 T cells in hepatitis C reinfection. Only a few counts were recorded for this clone. The germline V and J ends were trimmed by 10 bases and 5 bases, with 23 bases remaining between them. The CDR3 length is 15 residues. CDR1 and CDR2 (germline): MNHNS, SASEGT. Here immunoSEQ multiplex PCR was the method, and the copy in TCRdb shows in-frame clones only, minus some. This table holds tens of thousands of clones, roughly 90% found once. Time point described: peak reinfection, 3 to 8 weeks after reinfection detection. TCR sequencing was done directly ex vivo on sorted cells, without expansion in vitro. Two donors provided sorted CD3+ CD8+ CD45RO- naive CD8 T cells at all three reinfection time points.

The clonotype originates from a man aged 18 to 30 with hepatitis C virus infection. Sequences were obtained from naive CD8+ T cells sorted from blood. This chain joins TRBV6-1 and TRBJ1-2; D not certain. The CDR3 spells CATKQEASEEYGYTF. The CDR3, as DNA: TGTGCCACTAAGCAGGAGGCGTCTGAGGAGTATGGCTACACCTTC.